The sample holds a few counts of the clone carrying this T cell receptor (beta chain). The antigen is not known. This record belongs to a study of early stage breast cancer tumors. Whole-study context: Most invasive tumors, twelve of 16, were ER+/PR+/HER2-. Seven or eight ER+/PR+/HER2- tumors were invasive ductal; a few were invasive lobular. Each sample averaged approximately 10-fold read coverage. Findings and limits, study-wide: Bulk DNA sequencing of unsorted cells missed chain pairing and markers.

V shed 2 bases and J 5 bases; nucleotides not matched to a gene: 7. There are 15 residues in the CDR3. Germline V gene data show CDR1 as SGHDT and CDR2 as YYEEEE. Using immunoSEQ multiplex PCR, the repertoire was profiled, and TCRdb retains in-frame clones only, with some absent. Of just over 50,000 clones listed, around 80% are singletons. The sample was blood. This sequence originates from a person aged 35 to 50 with breast cancer. The V and J genes are TRBV5-6 and TRBJ2-5; TRBD2 matches at 9 bases. CDR3 nucleotide sequence: TGTGCCAGCAGCTTCAGGTTAGCGGGAGAGGAGACCCAGTACTTC. It yields the protein CASSFRLAGEETQYF.